This T cell receptor (beta chain) was observed in a study of blood T cell repertoires in COVID-19 (dated by TCRdb to 2020 to 2021). Turning to the overall study: The collaborator samples originated in the United States, Italy and Spain and spanned the acute and convalescent phases of COVID-19. Where HLA class I and class II types were available, the types were taken from metadata supplied by the sample provider, not from assay-based typing. Samples came from the ongoing ImmuneRACE study (first 160 participants) plus 1,254 subjects from 6 global collaborators. The dataset comprised deeply sampled blood TCRbeta repertoires from subjects exposed to, actively infected with, or recovered from COVID-19. A de-identified subject ID, COVID-19 status, age in years and sex were almost always included in the sample metadata. The repertoires were made available in a free public database intended to serve as a resource for research on the immune response to SARS-CoV-2. The prospective study material was composed of cDNA or gDNA derived from T cells, B-cell-depleted T cells, or PBMCs. Study-wide findings and limitations: The quantity of clinical and demographic metadata differed by source and by participant and was supplied without curation.

V and J lose 1 base and 7 bases, and a span of 13 bases separates them. The germline V gene (reference sequence) yields LGHDT for CDR1 and YNNKEL for CDR2. From its cysteine to its phenylalanine, the CDR3 spans 14 amino acids. The CDR3 DNA has 42 bases and is translated from base 1. TCRbeta CDR3 regions were amplified from genomic DNA using the immunoSEQ Assay, a bias-controlled multiplex PCR. The original methods were these. Within the assay, amplification of reference gene primers was used to estimate how many nucleated cells each sample contained. To quantify the absolute abundance of each unique TCRbeta CDR3 rearrangement, sequence reads were collapsed and filtered. For each sample, productive Simpson clonality was calculated by taking the square root of Simpson's diversity index across productive rearrangements. This is the immuneACCESS table as TCRdb keeps it, with only in-frame sequences that have V and J called. A part of the clones is gone; compared with another copy, unresolved V genes explain less than half, and the rest is unexplained. That table is the source of V, J and clone size, and D and trimming were worked out from the DNA. In this sample the table shows approximately 100,000 clones, 60% to 80% of which occur a single time. The ten largest clones represent approximately 0.88% of the sample.

This clone was recorded many times. This receptor's antigen is unknown. No much larger clone exists at a distance of one base, and base qualities are not known. Collaborating institutions collected whole blood in K2EDTA tubes following their own protocols. For TCRbeta analysis, collaborator samples were shipped as frozen whole blood, as isolated PBMCs, or as DNA extracted from either sample type. The rearranged chain carries TRBV3-1 (or the pseudogene TRBV3-2) and TRBJ1-2; TRBD1 is possibly the D segment (6 matching bases). What was sequenced was peripheral blood. This clonotype was obtained from a human donor with acute or convalescent COVID-19. The donor label of this sample is uncertain. CDR3 region: CASSQVQGLSGYTF. The DNA reads TGTGCCAGCAGCCAAGTCCAGGGGTTGAGTGGCTACACCTTC.